This section outlines one TCR beta chain sequence together with its context. Its specificity is not known. These data originate in a study of cytomegalovirus exposure and HLA in healthy donors. General study points: According to a later analysis, TCR clusters from the first cohort tended to co-occur in the roughly 120 validation repertoires. Rarity marked most TCR sequences, yet some public TCRs occurred in many donors.

The germline CDR1 and CDR2 sequences are GTSNPN and SVGIG (reference sequence). Germline trimming cut 3 bases from V and 4 bases from J; bases unmatched to any gene: 10. The length of the CDR3 is 16 residues. Method: immunoSEQ multiplex PCR; TCRdb's copy keeps in-frame clones and lacks some. The sample yields about 160,000 clones, roughly 96% seen once. The TCR comes from a young woman in good health and CMV-seronegative. The specimen sequenced was PBMCs. This sequence joins TRBV30 and TRBJ2-5; 11 positions agree with TRBD2. CDR3: CAWREGVLAGVETQYF. The CDR3 region has the DNA TGTGCCTGGAGGGAGGGGGTACTAGCGGGGGTAGAGACCCAGTACTTC.